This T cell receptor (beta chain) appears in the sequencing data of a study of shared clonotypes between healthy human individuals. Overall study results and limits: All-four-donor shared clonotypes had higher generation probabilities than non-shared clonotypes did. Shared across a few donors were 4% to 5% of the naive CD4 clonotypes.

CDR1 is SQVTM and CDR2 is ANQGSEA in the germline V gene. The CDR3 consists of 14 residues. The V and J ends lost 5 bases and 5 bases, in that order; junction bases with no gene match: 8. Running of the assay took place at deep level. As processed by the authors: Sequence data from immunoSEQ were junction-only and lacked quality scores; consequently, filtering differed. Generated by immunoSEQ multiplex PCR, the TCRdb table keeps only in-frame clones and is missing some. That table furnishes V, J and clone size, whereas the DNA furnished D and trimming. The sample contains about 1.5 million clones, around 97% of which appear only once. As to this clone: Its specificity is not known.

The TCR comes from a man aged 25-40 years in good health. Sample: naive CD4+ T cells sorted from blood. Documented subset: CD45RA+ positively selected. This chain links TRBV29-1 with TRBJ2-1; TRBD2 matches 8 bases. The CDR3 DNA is TGCAGCGTTCCAAGCGGGAGTACGGACAATGAGCAGTTCTTC. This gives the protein CSVPSGSTDNEQFF.